This T cell receptor beta chain was found in a study of CD8 T cells in Susac syndrome (dated by TCRdb to between 2019 and 2020). For context, the study as a whole: Repertoire sequencing was used to test whether CD8+ T cell activation and differentiation in Susac syndrome was antigen driven.

Summary of the overall study and its limitations: The TCR sequencing and HLA analysis was acknowledged to have included a relatively small number of individuals.

RNA was extracted using the RNeasy kit, and roughly 0.45 to 1 microgram was reverse transcribed with random hexamers. The immunoSEQ multiplex PCR assay, which covers 54 Vbeta and 13 Jbeta segments, was used to amplify TCR beta CDR3 regions. PCR amplification bias was corrected by using a synthetic template baseline for primer optimization and computational correction. Per the authors' processing: Reads were annotated to V, D and J genes according to IMGT and were analyzed with immunoSEQ Analyzer, with only productive sequences retained. Clonality was calculated as one minus the Shannon entropy normalized by log2 of the number of productive unique sequences. For each patient and control, public and private clones were evaluated among the 100 most prevalent clones. Clones were defined as Susac-specific when absent from the healthy and MS cohorts, from about 970 published viral clones and from other ImmuneACCESS disease sequences. TCRdb reprocessing: public reads trimmed at Q25 with fastp, clones called with MiXCR, in-frame beta chains kept. Identical CDR3 protein sequences are pooled into one entry, listed with their most common genes and DNA. These V and J calls are TCRdb output, not the study's own analysis. Within this sample are around 150,000 distinct CDR3 sequences, with over 85% of them counted one time only. The ten largest clones add up to about 0.14% of the sample.

Comment on this clonotype: Its antigen remains undetermined. Base qualities were left out, and no much larger clone turns up one base away.

The CDR3 has 13 amino acids, counting the end cysteine and phenylalanine. Of the read, only the CDR3 DNA is kept; its 39 bases are in frame from base 1. Via the germline V gene, CDR1 is MNHEY and CDR2 SVGEGT. V and J lose 8 bases and 2 bases, and a span of 10 bases separates them. Peripheral blood CD8+ and CD4+ T cells from healthy donors, Susac syndrome patients and multiple sclerosis patients were profiled by high-throughput TCR beta sequencing. Healthy donors were age- and sex-matched controls. Bulk CD8+ and CD4+ T cells were purified by magnetic negative isolation, whereas CD8+ TEMRA cells were enriched by FACS. Blood was drawn into EDTA tubes, processed within 24 hours, and PBMCs were isolated by density gradient centrifugation. PBMCs intended for TCR sequencing were cryopreserved in liquid nitrogen and thawed later in a water bath at 37 degrees C. The sorted or isolated CD4+, CD8+ and CD8+ TEMRA cells reached a purity of at least 90%.

This sequence uses TRBV6-2 or TRBV6-3 and TRBJ1-5; no D gene can be assigned with confidence. Material: CD4+ T cells from PBMCs. This TCR derives from a human donor in good health. The DNA is TGTGCCAGCGGCGGCAGTCGCAATCAGCCCCAGCATTTT. It translates as CASGGSRNQPQHF.